The 5 T cell receptor beta chains reported below all come from one sample, sequenced in a study of blood T cells in healthy people across ages. With a J-beta primer mix and a sample-barcoded 5' primer, a second PCR ran about 7 to 12 cycles. TCRdb redid the calling of the 5' RACE reads with MiXCR, one entry per CDR3 protein. The table includes about a million distinct CDR3 sequences, around 48% detected once. Sequenced: blood. The receptors shown here come from a man younger than 45 in good health.

Comments on this clonotype: Compared with germline, one end of the junction differs, possibly owing to a read error. The genes are TRBV20-1 and TRBJ2-5; maybe TRBD2 (5 bases). The tail of the sequence fits TRBJ2-7 better, so the J call may be wrong. The V gene's germline CDR1 is DFQATT and CDR2 SNEGSKA (reference sequence). This CDR3 is 10 amino acids long. This CDR3 is CRASRDEQYF. CDR3 DNA: TGCAGGGCTAGCAGAGACGAGCAGTACTTC.

V usage is TRBV16 and J usage is TRBJ1-3; D is undetermined. Germline CDR1 reads KGHSY; CDR2 reads FQNENV. CDR3 size: 13 residues. Trimming removed 0 bases from V and 5 bases from J, with 5 bases in between. The CDR3 is CASSQSVRNTIYF. CDR3 coding DNA: TGTGCCAGCAGCCAATCGGTGCGAAACACCATATATTTT.

This clonotype was recorded a few times. The V call is TRBV7-9, the J call TRBJ1-1, with D possibly matching TRBD1 (5 bases). The CDR3 has 14 residues. Trimming left V 4 bases short and J 2 bases short, with 11 bases between. Germline CDR1 SEHNR, CDR2 FQNEAQ (reference sequence). The CDR3 DNA follows: TGTGCCAGCAGCTCCCGAGGGGACAACACTGAAGCTTTCTTT. The encoded protein is CASSSRGDNTEAFF.

The rearrangement joins TRBV10-3 to TRBJ2-5, with D possibly TRBD1 on 7 matching bases. Germline V lookup: CDR1 ENHRY, CDR2 SYGVKD. Trimming cost V 7 bases and J 4 bases, with 16 bases left between them. This CDR3 is built from 14 residues. CDR3 in amino acids: CAIMEEGAGETQYF. In nucleotides, the CDR3 is TGTGCCATCATGGAGGAGGGGGCAGGAGAGACCCAGTACTTC.

The gene calls are TRBV25-1 and TRBJ2-4, with a tentative D call TRBD1 (6 bases). The V gene's germline CDR1 is MGHDK and CDR2 SYGVNS. This CDR3 is built from 12 residues. The V gene lost 2 bases and the J gene lost 13 bases, with 12 bases spanning the gap. DNA for the CDR3: TGTGCCAGCAGTGAAGGGGGCGGTAGGCAGTACTTC. Translating gives CASSEGGGRQYF.